The clone carrying this T cell receptor beta chain was recorded once. Its specificity is unknown. PCR used 60 Vbeta primers and 13 Jbeta primers. The repertoire was sequenced with immunoSEQ multiplex PCR; TCRdb's copy has only in-frame clones and lacks some. Of 100,000 to 150,000 clones listed, about 81% are singletons. When sampled, the donors appeared nominally healthy, though they likely had unrecorded immune exposures. The data stem from a study of cytomegalovirus exposure and HLA in healthy donors. Germline V gene data show CDR1 as LNHDA and CDR2 as SQIVND (reference sequence). The CDR3 sequence is 14 residues long. V dropped 6 bases and J dropped 4; count of bases not matched to a gene: 9. Study observations and caveats: Accounts indicate the classifier identified cytomegalovirus status with strong specificity and sensitivity. When a later analysis was performed, an Asian-associated ancestry cluster reportedly had fewer N-insertions than the roughly 640-donor mean.

The chain carries TRBV19 and TRBJ2-7; TRBD1 matches 7 bases. The source is a woman between 25 and 40 years old in good health and CMV-seronegative. Input material: PBMCs. CDR3: CASSQQGKGYEQYF. The CDR3 DNA reads TGTGCCAGTAGCCAACAGGGGAAAGGTTACGAGCAGTACTTC.